The 11 T cell receptor beta chains in this list originate from one sample, sequenced in a study of blood T cell repertoires in COVID-19. Only in-frame clones appear in the TCRdb table, and some are missing; sequencing was by immunoSEQ multiplex PCR. The data show 200,000 to 250,000 clones, 92% seen once. Sequences were obtained from peripheral blood. All receptors derive from a man in his 60s with COVID-19, enrolled during active disease.

The chain recombines TRBV4-3 with TRBJ2-3; 13 positions agree with TRBD2. With 0 bases clipped from V and 8 bases from J, the junction kept 2 bases outside the gene matches. Germline values: CDR1 LGHNA, CDR2 YSLEER. There are 15 residues in the CDR3. The CDR3 reads CASSQDRTSGGTQYF. CDR3 in DNA: TGCGCCAGCAGCCAAGATCGGACTAGCGGGGGTACGCAGTATTTT.

The chain employs TRBV10-3 and TRBJ2-1; 7 bases map to TRBD1. CDR3 length equals 15 residues. From germline, CDR1 is ENHRY and CDR2 SYGVKD. V lost 6 bases, J lost 6 bases, and 11 bases stayed unmatched. CDR3 sequence: CAISAGTDPSNEQFF. The CDR3 bases are TGTGCCATCAGCGCCGGGACAGACCCTTCCAATGAGCAGTTCTTC.

CDR3 DNA sequence: TGTGCCAGCAGTGAAGGGGCCCTTAAAAACATTCAGTACTTC. Translating it yields CASSEGALKNIQYF. This chain joins TRBV2 and TRBJ2-4; D is undetermined. The germline V gene has CDR1 SNHLY and CDR2 FYNNEI. CDR3 size: 14 residues. V was clipped by 1 base and J by 4 bases, with 8 bases between them.

Worth noting for this clone: At one end, the junction sequence differs from germline, possibly due to a read error. The CDR3 DNA follows: TGTGCCAGCAGTCAAGCTAGCGGGGGGTTGTACAATGAGCAGTTCTTC. Its protein is CASSQASGGLYNEQFF. The chain combines TRBV6-1 with TRBJ2-1; 11 nucleotides agree with TRBD2. Per germline, CDR1 MNHNS and CDR2 SASEGT. The CDR3 loop spans 16 amino acids.

This clone was recorded many times. The chain joins TRBV5-8 to TRBJ2-4; weak D call: TRBD2 (7 bases). The CDR3 consists of 17 residues. Germline V gives CDR1 SGHTS, CDR2 YDEGEE. Trimming cost V 4 bases and J 0 bases, with 17 bases left between them. This CDR3 is CASSPHRGALAKNIQYF. The CDR3 region has the DNA TGTGCCAGCAGCCCTCATCGGGGGGCTCTAGCCAAAAACATTCAGTACTTC.

This chain links TRBV7-9 with TRBJ2-2, with 13 bases identical to TRBD2. V lost 10 bases, J lost 0 bases, and 2 bases stayed unmatched. The CDR3 has 15 residues. CDR1 is SEHNR and CDR2 is FQNEAQ in the germline V gene (reference sequence). CDR3 bases: TGTGCCACGGGACTAGCGGGGACGAACACCGGGGAGCTGTTTTTT. This gives the protein CATGLAGTNTGELFF.

The chain couples TRBV19 to TRBJ2-2; 10 bases align to TRBD2. The germline gives CDR1 LNHDA, CDR2 SQIVND (reference sequence). The length of the CDR3 is 15 residues. Germline trimming cut 8 bases from V and 3 bases from J; bases unmatched to any gene: 6. CDR3 nucleotides: TGTGCCAGTTTATTAGCGGGGGGTTACACCGGGGAGCTGTTTTTT. Residues: CASLLAGGYTGELFF.

The rearrangement joins TRBV21-1 to TRBJ1-6. TRBV21-1 is an annotated pseudogene. CDR3 size: 12 residues. CDR3 DNA sequence: TGTGCCAGCAGCGCTCAGGAGGCACCCCTCCACTTT. Translation: CASSAQEAPLHF.

The J gene is TRBJ2-7, the V gene TRBV7-9; 7 bases map to TRBD1. Germline V gene lookup returns CDR1 SEHNR and CDR2 FQNEAQ (reference sequence). CDR3 length: 15 residues. Trimming removed 4 bases from V and 3 bases from J; junction bases left unmatched: 9. As DNA, the CDR3 is TGTGCCAGCAGCTCAACGGGACAGCCTTTCTACGAGCAGTACTTC. Protein sequence: CASSSTGQPFYEQYF.

V usage is TRBV27 and J usage is TRBJ1-4; 9 bases are a match to TRBD1. There are 15 residues in the CDR3. In germline, CDR1 is MNHEY, CDR2 SMNVEV (reference sequence). With V trimmed by 2 bases and J by 7 bases, 5 bases remained unmatched. CDR3 bases: TGTGCCAGCAGTTTAGTCGGGACAGGGATTGAAAAACTGTTTTTT. Protein: CASSLVGTGIEKLFF.

This CDR3 reads CASSPRKTGPLSYEQYF. The CDR3 DNA follows: TGTGCCAGCAGTCCGAGGAAGACAGGTCCCTTGTCCTACGAGCAGTACTTC. The chain uses TRBV2 and TRBJ2-7, with D perhaps TRBD1 (6 bases). The CDR3 loop spans 17 amino acids. CDR1 is SNHLY, CDR2 FYNNEI, per germline. Trimming left V 5 bases short and J 1 base short, with 21 bases between.